One and the same sample provided the 18 T cell receptor beta chains below, sequenced in a study of T and B cells in COVID-19 patients. BIOMED2 TRB-A/B primer pools were used in multiplex TRB PCR. Using its own MiXCR run on the multiplex PCR reads, TCRdb lists one record per CDR3 protein. The profile shows more than 10,000 distinct CDR3 sequences, roughly 33% of them singletons. Each TRB amplification used about 250-550 ng of genomic DNA from blood. Sequencing input: blood. Every receptor here comes from a human donor with active COVID-19.

Within the sample, this clonotype is medium-sized. The CDR3 DNA sequence: TGTGCCAGCAGGTTGACAGATGAGGCAGATACGCAGTATTTT. Encoded protein: CASRLTDEADTQYF. The V and J genes are TRBV12-3 or TRBV12-4 and TRBJ2-3, with D perhaps TRBD1 (5 bases). CDR3 length: 14 residues. V lost 6 bases and J 4 bases, leaving 14 bases between the germline ends.

This chain joins TRBV5-1 and TRBJ2-1; TRBD1 agrees at 9 bases. The CDR3 runs 14 residues. Germline V CDR1 and CDR2: SGHRS, YFSETQ. The J segment lost 9 bases and the V segment lost 4 bases, leaving 8 bases of the junction unmatched. CDR3 loop: CASSTHRGQGEQFF. The DNA of the CDR3 is TGCGCCAGCAGCACTCACAGGGGGCAGGGTGAGCAGTTCTTC.

Points on this clonotype: A much larger clone differs from this one at a single base, so this may be a read error. The chain recombines TRBV19 with TRBJ2-1, with a tentative D call TRBD1 (6 bases). CDR3 length: 12 amino acids. V was shortened by 10 bases and J by 6 bases, with 13 bases between the two germline ends. Germline V lookup: CDR1 LNHDA, CDR2 SQIVND (reference sequence). The CDR3 spells CANSLQGNEQFF. As DNA, the CDR3 is TGTGCCAATAGCCTACAGGGCAATGAGCAGTTCTTC. The complete variable domain, with remaining parts taken from reference TRBV19 and TRBJ2-1, reads DGGITQSPKYLFRKEGQNVTLSCEQNLNHDAMYWYRQDPGQGLRLIYYSQIVNDFQKGDIAEGYSVSREKKESFPLTVTSAQKNPTAFYLCANSLQGNEQFFGPGTRLTVL.

Concerning this clonotype: At one of its ends the junction is not consistent with the germline gene, which may arise from a read error. The chain employs TRBV4-2 and TRBJ2-3; D call uncertain. This CDR3 region has 15 residues. The V gene's germline CDR1 is LGHNA and CDR2 YNFKEQ. Written as DNA, the CDR3 is TGCGCCAGCAGCCAAATCCGAGCGAACACAGATACGCAGTATTTT. As protein: CASSQIRANTDTQYF.

Within the sample, this clonotype is medium-sized. V gene TRBV19 combines with J gene TRBJ2-2; D is tentatively TRBD1 or TRBD2 (5 bases each). The CDR3 consists of 16 residues. Germline CDR1 and CDR2: LNHDA and SQIVND (reference sequence). V was cut by 3 bases and J by 0 bases, with 11 bases left in between. This CDR3 reads CASSILGASNTGELFF. The CDR3 bases are TGTGCCAGTAGTATTCTCGGGGCGTCGAACACCGGGGAGCTGTTTTTT. Full variable domain (outside the CDR3, taken from reference TRBV19 and TRBJ2-2): DGGITQSPKYLFRKEGQNVTLSCEQNLNHDAMYWYRQDPGQGLRLIYYSQIVNDFQKGDIAEGYSVSREKKESFPLTVTSAQKNPTAFYLCASSILGASNTGELFFGEGSRLTVL.

This chain links TRBV29-1 with TRBJ1-3; 8 positions match TRBD1. This CDR3 is 12 amino acids long. Germline lookup yields CDR1 SQVTM and CDR2 ANQGSEA. V lost 6 bases to trimming and J lost 4 bases; unmatched junction nucleotides: 2. The CDR3 coding sequence is TGCAGCGTGGGACAGGCGGGAAACACCATATATTTT. This translates into CSVGQAGNTIYF.

This clonotype was picked up a small number of times. The V call is TRBV6-4, the J call TRBJ1-1; D might be TRBD1 (6 bases). The CDR3 extends over 19 amino acids. Trimming took 0 bases from V and 2 from J, leaving 22 bases between them. CDR1 is MRHNA, CDR2 SNTAGT, per germline. CDR3 sequence: CASSDSKGRGRYFNTEAFF. CDR3 sequence (DNA): TGTGCCAGCAGTGACTCGAAGGGCAGGGGCCGTTATTTCAACACTGAAGCTTTCTTT.

By share, this clonotype counts as medium-sized. This chain links TRBV19 with TRBJ1-4; 7 bases line up with TRBD1. Germline CDR1 and CDR2: LNHDA and SQIVND (reference sequence). The V segment lost 2 bases and the J segment 2 bases; nucleotides outside the gene matches: 2. This CDR3 is built from 15 residues. The CDR3 is CASSITGDTNEKLFF. CDR3 sequence (DNA): TGTGCCAGTAGTATAACAGGGGATACTAATGAAAAACTGTTTTTT.

This clonotype was observed once. The CDR3 DNA follows: TGTGCCATCCTGGACAGGGCTAATGAAAAACTGTTTTTT. Translating gives CAILDRANEKLFF. This chain joins TRBV10-3 and TRBJ1-4, with 8 bases lining up with TRBD1. The CDR3 sequence is 13 residues long. J gave up 3 bases and V 8 bases, and 2 bases lay outside the gene matches. Germline CDR1 and CDR2: ENHRY and SYGVKD.

The chain recombines TRBV19 with TRBJ2-5, with 11 bases lining up with TRBD2. The germline gives CDR1 LNHDA, CDR2 SQIVND (reference sequence). This CDR3 is built from 14 residues. Trimming cost V 8 bases and J 7 bases; bases outside gene matches: 9. This chain's CDR3 is CASALSGGARTQYF. For the CDR3, the DNA is TGTGCCAGTGCTCTTAGCGGGGGGGCACGGACCCAGTACTTC.

This clonotype was seen a few times. CDR3 amino acids: CASSKGGGEILQIYEQYF. In nucleotides, the CDR3 is TGTGCCAGCAGTAAAGGCGGGGGCGAGATTTTACAGATCTACGAGCAGTACTTC. The chain couples TRBV12-3 or TRBV12-4 to TRBJ2-7, with a weak D call TRBD2 (7 bases). This CDR3 is 18 amino acids long. Trimming took 5 bases from V and 3 from J, leaving 26 bases between them.

V is TRBV18 and J is TRBJ1-1, with 9 bases fitting TRBD1. Germline-derived CDR1 and CDR2 are KGHSH and LQKENI. The length of the CDR3 is 13 residues. Germline trimming cut 2 bases from V and 7 bases from J; bases unmatched to any gene: 2. The CDR3 here is CASSPDRGFEAFF. In nucleotides, the CDR3 is TGTGCCAGCTCACCAGACAGGGGGTTTGAAGCTTTCTTT.

This clonotype occurred a few times. The chain has TRBV5-6 and TRBJ1-1; 7 bases match TRBD1. Germline V CDR1 and CDR2: SGHDT, YYEEEE. The CDR3 is 13 amino acids. J gave up 3 bases and V 4 bases, and 3 bases lay outside the gene matches. The CDR3 nucleotides read TGTGCCAGCAGCCTTACAGGGGACACTGAAGCTTTCTTT. It encodes CASSLTGDTEAFF.

This clonotype was seen a few times. The chain couples TRBV6-5 to TRBJ2-1, with 7 nucleotides matching TRBD2. CDR1 and CDR2 from the germline V gene are MNHEY and SVGAGI. The CDR3 runs 16 residues. The V and J ends lost 0 bases and 9 bases, in that order; junction bases with no gene match: 11. In DNA, the CDR3 is TGTGCCAGCAGTTACTCCCGTCGCGGCGGCGGGGGTGAGCAGTTCTTC. It yields the protein CASSYSRRGGGGEQFF.

J is TRBJ2-3 and V is TRBV5-1, with D possibly TRBD2 on 6 matching bases. Trimming took off 4 bases at V and 0 bases at J, with 9 bases between the two ends. The CDR3 runs 14 residues. Per germline, CDR1 SGHRS and CDR2 YFSETQ. CDR3 sequence reads: CASSHGTSTDTQYF. CDR3 coding DNA: TGCGCCAGCAGCCACGGGACTAGCACAGATACGCAGTATTTT. Drawing the rest from reference TRBV5-1 and TRBJ2-3, the complete variable domain is KAGVTQTPRYLIKTRGQQVTLSCSPISGHRSVSWYQQTPGQGLQFLFEYFSETQRNKGNFPGRFSGRQFSNSRSEMNVSTLELGDSALYLCASSHGTSTDTQYFGPGTRLTVL.

CDR3 region: CASSPDLSYNEQFF. The CDR3 DNA reads as TGTGCCAGCAGCCCGGACCTGTCCTACAATGAGCAGTTCTTC. The rearrangement joins TRBV7-2 to TRBJ2-1; no clear D. CDR1 is SGHTA and CDR2 is FQGNSA in the germline V gene. This CDR3 has 14 residues. V lost 5 bases to trimming and J lost 1 base, with 9 bases between them. The complete variable domain, with remaining parts taken from reference TRBV7-2 and TRBJ2-1, reads GAGVSQSPSNKVTEKGKDVELRCDPISGHTALYWYRQSLGQGLEFLIYFQGNSAPDKSGLPSDRFSAERTGGSVSTLTIQRTQQEDSAVYLCASSPDLSYNEQFFGPGTRLTVL.

The chain couples TRBV6-1 to TRBJ2-1; 13 bases line up with TRBD2. CDR1 and CDR2 from the germline V gene are MNHNS and SASEGT. CDR3 length equals 18 residues. The V gene end was trimmed by 2 bases and the J gene end by 12 bases; junction bases not matched to a gene: 16. CDR3 loop: CASSELGTSGAGYRGQFF. The CDR3 nucleotides read TGTGCCAGCAGTGAACTCGGGACTAGCGGGGCCGGGTACCGCGGGCAGTTCTTC.

The rearrangement uses TRBV4-2 and TRBJ1-5; the match to TRBD1 covers 8 bases. Germline trimming cut 3 bases from V and 5 bases from J; bases unmatched to any gene: 3. Germline CDR1 and CDR2: LGHNA and YNFKEQ. CDR3 size: 14 residues. The CDR3 DNA follows: TGTGCCAGCAGCCACGGACAGGGAGATCAGCCCCAGCATTTT. Protein sequence: CASSHGQGDQPQHF.